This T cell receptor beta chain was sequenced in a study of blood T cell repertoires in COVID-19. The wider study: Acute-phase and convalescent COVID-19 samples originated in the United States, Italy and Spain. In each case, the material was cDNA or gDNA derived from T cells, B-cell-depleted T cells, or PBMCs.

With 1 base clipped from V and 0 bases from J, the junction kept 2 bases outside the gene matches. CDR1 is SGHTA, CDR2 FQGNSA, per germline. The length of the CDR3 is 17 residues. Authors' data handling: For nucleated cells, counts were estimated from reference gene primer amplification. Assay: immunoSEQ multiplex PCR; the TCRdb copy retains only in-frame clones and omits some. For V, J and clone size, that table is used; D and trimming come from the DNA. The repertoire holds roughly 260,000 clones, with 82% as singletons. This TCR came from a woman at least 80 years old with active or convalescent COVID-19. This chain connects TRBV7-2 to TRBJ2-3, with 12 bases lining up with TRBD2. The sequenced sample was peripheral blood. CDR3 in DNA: TGTGCCAGCAGCTTAGGGACTAGCGGGACTAGCACAGATACGCAGTATTTT. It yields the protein CASSLGTSGTSTDTQYF.